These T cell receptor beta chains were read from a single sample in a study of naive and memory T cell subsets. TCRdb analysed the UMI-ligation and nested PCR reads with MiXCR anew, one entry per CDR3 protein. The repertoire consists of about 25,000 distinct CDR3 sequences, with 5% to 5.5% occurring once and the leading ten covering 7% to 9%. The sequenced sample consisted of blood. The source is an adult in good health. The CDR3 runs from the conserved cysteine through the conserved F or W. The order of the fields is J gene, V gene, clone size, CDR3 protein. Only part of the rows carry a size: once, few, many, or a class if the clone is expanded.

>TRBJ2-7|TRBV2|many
CASTGTGDYEQYF
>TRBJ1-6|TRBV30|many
CAWKGANSPLHF
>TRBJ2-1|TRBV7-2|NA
CASSLGVAGPHEQFF
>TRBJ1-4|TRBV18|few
CASSSDEKLFF
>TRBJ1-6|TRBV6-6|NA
CASSYQIRGNSPLHF
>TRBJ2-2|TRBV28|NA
CASSPRVIRTGELFF
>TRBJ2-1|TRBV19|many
CASRTGGSYNEQFF
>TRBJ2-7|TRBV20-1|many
CSAPRARERVDYEQYF
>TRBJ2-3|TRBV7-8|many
CASSPSPRGTDTQYF
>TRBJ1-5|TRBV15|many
CATSRHRNSNQPQHF
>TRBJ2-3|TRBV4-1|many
CASSQAGTDTQYF
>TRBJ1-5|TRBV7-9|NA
CASSLGAGLGAGNQPQHF
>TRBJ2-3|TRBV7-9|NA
CASRSGLNTDTQYF
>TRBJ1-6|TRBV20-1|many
CSARDLKVWSDNSPLHF
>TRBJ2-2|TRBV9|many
CASSVGTSYTGELFF
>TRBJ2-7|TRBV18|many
CASSPQWAGYEQYF
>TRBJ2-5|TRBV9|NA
CASSPGGGLAGSETQYF
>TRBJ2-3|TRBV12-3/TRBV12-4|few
CASRTPGGTDTQYF
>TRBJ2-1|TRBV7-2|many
CASSGWRGPSGDYNEQFF
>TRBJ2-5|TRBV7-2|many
CASSWTGGEETQYF
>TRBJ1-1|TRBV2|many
CASRRTGVNTEAFF
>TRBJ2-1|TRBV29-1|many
CSVEDNEQFF
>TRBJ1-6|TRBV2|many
CASSPGSYNSPLHF
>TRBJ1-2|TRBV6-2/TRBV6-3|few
CASSSPPAGNYGYTF
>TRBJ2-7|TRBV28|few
CASSPPSRENEQYF
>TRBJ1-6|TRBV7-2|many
CASSLRRGGSPLHF
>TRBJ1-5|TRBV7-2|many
CASSLWTGDQPQHF
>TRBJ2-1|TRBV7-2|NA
CASSPQGAGVRNEQFF
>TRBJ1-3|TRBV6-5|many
CASRTGFSGNTIYF
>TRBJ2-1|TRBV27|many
CASSLIVAPNNEQFF
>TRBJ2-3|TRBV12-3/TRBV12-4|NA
CASSFSSVTDTQYF
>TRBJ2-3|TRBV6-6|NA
CASSYRQAAADTQYF
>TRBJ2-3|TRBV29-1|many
CSVSDRGVWDTQYF
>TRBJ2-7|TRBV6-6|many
CASGTSGRGYEQYF
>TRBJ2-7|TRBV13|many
CASSSRDYEQYF
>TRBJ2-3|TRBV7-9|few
CASSPPIPSAPGTDTQYF
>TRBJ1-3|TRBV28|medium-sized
CASSSRDRLNTIYF
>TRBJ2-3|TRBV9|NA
CASSQSGSWSDTQYF
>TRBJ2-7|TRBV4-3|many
CASSPRPSSTTYEQYF
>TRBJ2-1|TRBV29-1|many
CSVESGAIYNEQFF
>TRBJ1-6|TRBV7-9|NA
CASSLQGHSPLHF
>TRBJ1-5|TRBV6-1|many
CASSERQRSNQPQHF
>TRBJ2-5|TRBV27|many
CASSLRARRGRAWETQYF